At least ten counts were recorded for the clone carrying this T cell receptor (beta chain). Its specificity is unknown. V dropped 6 bases and J dropped 5 bases, with 13 bases sitting between them. The CDR3 contains 13 residues. CDR1 is SGHVS, CDR2 FQNEAQ, per germline. The source of the sample is a study of neurological immune-mediated disorders. Study-wide results and caveats: No CDR3 amino acid sequences were shared by expanded clones across subjects, suggesting private repertoires in all groups.

Synthesis of cDNA was accomplished via 5'RACE employing 10-nucleotide random UMIs. The yield of each sequencing run was over 190 million TCR-beta sequences from 15-18 subjects. TCRdb processed the 5' RACE reads anew with MiXCR; each CDR3 protein has one entry. The sample includes fewer than 65,000 distinct CDR3 sequences, 9% to 12% of them seen just once. Sequenced: PBMCs. The chain employs TRBV7-8 and TRBJ2-5; D is perhaps TRBD1 or TRBD2 (5 bases each). The receptor comes from a man aged 65 to 85 with HTLV-1-associated myelopathy (HAM/TSP). In DNA, the CDR3 is TGTGCCAGCAGACCCACCTGGGGGGAGACCCAGTACTTC. This gives the protein CASRPTWGETQYF. The variable domain in full, completed from reference TRBV7-8 and TRBJ2-5, reads GAGVSQSPRYKVAKRGQDVALRCDPISGHVSLFWYQQALGQGPEFLTYFQNEAQLDKSGLPSDRFFAERPEGSVSTLKIQRTQQEDSAVYLCASRPTWGETQYFGPGTRLLVL.